This T cell receptor beta chain was identified in a study of T and B cells in COVID-19 patients. The wider study: Of 20 active-infection patients, 12 were critically ill with mechanical ventilation or extracorporeal membrane oxygenation. Of 20 to 25 active-infection patients, approximately 17 carried comorbidities linked to unfavorable COVID-19 outcome.

Points from the study as a whole: There were some 2,500 TCR clusters exclusive to the recovered cohort, 31 with low generation probability. Highly clonal in active COVID-19, TRB repertoires exceeded healthy-donor diversity and richness at recovery.

From blood, roughly 250-550 ng of genomic DNA served as TRB template. BIOMED2 TRB-A/B primer pools were used in multiplex TRB PCR. From the multiplex PCR reads, TCRdb called clonotypes with MiXCR, one entry per CDR3 protein. The data hold more than 20,000 distinct CDR3 sequences, with roughly 33% observed a single time. This clonotype has at least ten counts. Antigen: not known. Germline CDR1 and CDR2: KGHSH and LQKENI. CDR3 length: 18 amino acids. V shed 6 bases and J 1 base; nucleotides not matched to a gene: 12. This receptor was identified in a human donor who had recovered from COVID-19. The sequencing input was blood. The J gene is TRBJ2-2, the V gene TRBV18; 9 nucleotides agree with TRBD2. CDR3 protein: CASSQTGLAGRNTGELFF. For the CDR3, the DNA is TGTGCCAGCTCCCAAACCGGGCTAGCGGGGCGGAACACCGGGGAGCTGTTTTTT. The variable domain in full, with the rest retrieved from reference TRBV18 and TRBJ2-2, is NAGVMQNPRHLVRRRGQEARLRCSPMKGHSHVYWYRQLPEEGLKFMVYLQKENIIDESGMPKERFSAEFPKEGPSILRIQQVVRGDSAAYFCASSQTGLAGRNTGELFFGEGSRLTVL.